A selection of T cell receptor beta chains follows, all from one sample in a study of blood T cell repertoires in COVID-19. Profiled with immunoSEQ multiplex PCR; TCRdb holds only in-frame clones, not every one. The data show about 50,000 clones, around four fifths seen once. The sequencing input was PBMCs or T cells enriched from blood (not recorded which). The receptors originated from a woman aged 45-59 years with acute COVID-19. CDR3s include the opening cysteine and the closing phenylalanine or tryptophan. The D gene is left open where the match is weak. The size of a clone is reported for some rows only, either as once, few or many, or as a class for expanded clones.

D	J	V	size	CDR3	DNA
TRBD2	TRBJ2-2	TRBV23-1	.	CASSQSRGGNGELFF	TGCGCCAGCAGTCAATCACGGGGGGGCAACGGGGAGCTGTTTTTT
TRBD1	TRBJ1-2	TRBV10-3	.	CAISEWDRGRSGYTF	TGTGCCATCAGTGAGTGGGACAGGGGAAGGAGCGGCTACACCTTC
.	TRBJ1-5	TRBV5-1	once	CASSLAENQPQHF	TGCGCCAGCAGCTTGGCCGAGAATCAGCCCCAGCATTTT
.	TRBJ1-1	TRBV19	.	CASSTRGSMNTEAFF	TGTGCCAGTAGTACCCGCGGCAGCATGAACACTGAAGCTTTCTTT
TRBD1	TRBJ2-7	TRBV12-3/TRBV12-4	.	CASSRDSFEQYF	TGTGCCAGCAGTCGGGACAGCTTCGAGCAGTACTTC
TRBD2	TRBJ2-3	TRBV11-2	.	CASSHGGGGDTQYF	TGTGCCAGCAGCCACGGGGGGGGAGGGGATACGCAGTATTTT
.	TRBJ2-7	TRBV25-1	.	CASSESPVEGRDYEQYF	TGTGCCAGCAGTGAATCCCCTGTCGAGGGAAGGGACTACGAGCAGTACTTC
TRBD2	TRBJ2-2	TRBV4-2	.	CASSQDPLSSGAASAGELFF	TGTGCCAGCAGCCAAGATCCTCTATCGAGCGGGGCAGCGAGCGCCGGGGAGCTGTTTTTT
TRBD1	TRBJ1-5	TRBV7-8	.	CASSLVGTGGFYSNQPQHF	TGTGCCAGCAGCTTAGTCGGGACAGGGGGCTTTTATAGCAATCAGCCCCAGCATTTT
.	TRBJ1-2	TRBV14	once	CASSQDIYGQGYGYTF	TGTGCCAGCAGCCAAGATATATACGGGCAGGGCTATGGCTACACCTTC
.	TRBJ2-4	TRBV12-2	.	CASRFIKGVVRLDIQYF	TGTGCAAGTCGCTTTATTAAAGGGGTGGTTAGGTTGGACATTCAGTACTTC
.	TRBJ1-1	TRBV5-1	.	CASSLAGQIAEAFF	TGCGCCAGCAGCTTGGCGGGACAAATAGCTGAAGCTTTCTTT
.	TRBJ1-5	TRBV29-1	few	CSVSNRAGNQPQHF	TGCAGCGTTTCGAACAGGGCTGGCAATCAGCCCCAGCATTTT
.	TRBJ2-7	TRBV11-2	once	CASSLGHSSYEQYF	TGTGCCAGCAGCTTGGGACACAGCTCCTACGAGCAGTACTTC
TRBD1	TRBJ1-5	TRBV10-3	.	CAISEGSGQVNQPQHF	TGTGCCATCAGTGAGGGGTCGGGACAGGTCAATCAGCCCCAGCATTTT
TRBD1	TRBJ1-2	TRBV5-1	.	CASSLDRGVYGYTF	TGCGCCAGCAGCTTGGACAGGGGGGTCTATGGCTACACCTTC
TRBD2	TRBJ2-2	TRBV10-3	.	CAISDSGGNTGELFF	TGTGCCATCAGTGATAGCGGGGGGAACACCGGGGAGCTGTTTTTT
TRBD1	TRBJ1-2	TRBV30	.	CAWSYRGHYGYTF	TGTGCCTGGAGCTACAGGGGTCACTATGGCTACACCTTC
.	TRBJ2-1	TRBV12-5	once	CASGRGTQSSYNEQFF	TGTGCTAGTGGTCGAGGTACCCAAAGCTCCTACAATGAGCAGTTCTTC
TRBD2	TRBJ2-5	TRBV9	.	CASSPRGTSRVETQYF	TGTGCCAGCAGCCCTCGGGGGACTAGCCGGGTGGAGACCCAGTACTTC
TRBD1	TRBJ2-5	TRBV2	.	CASRTGEETQYF	TGTGCCAGCAGAACAGGGGAAGAGACCCAGTACTTC
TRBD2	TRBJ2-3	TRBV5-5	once	CASSLSRGGPSDTQYF	TGTGCCAGCAGTCTCTCGCGGGGGGGCCCCTCAGATACGCAGTATTTT
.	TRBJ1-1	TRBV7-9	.	CASSSPGNTEAFF	TGTGCCAGCAGCTCCCCAGGGAACACTGAAGCTTTCTTT
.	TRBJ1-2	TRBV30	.	CAWSILVRTNYGYTF	TGTGCCTGGAGTATCCTAGTCCGTACTAACTATGGCTACACCTTC
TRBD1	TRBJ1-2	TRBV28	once	CASSAPGTGVHGYTF	TGTGCCAGCAGTGCCCCCGGGACAGGGGTACATGGCTACACCTTC
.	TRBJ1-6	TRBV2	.	CASSEGTPSYNSPLHF	TGTGCCAGCAGTGAAGGGACACCCTCCTATAATTCACCCCTCCACTTT
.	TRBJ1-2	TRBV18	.	CASSPPSRYGYTF	TGTGCCAGCTCACCTCCCTCCCGGTATGGCTACACCTTC